This TCR beta chain was obtained from a study of T cells in narcolepsy. Study-level background: Enrolled donors included narcolepsy type 1 or type 2 patients and healthy controls. The study's findings and limits: Same-patient CSF and blood CD4+ T cell clonotypes included HCRT-specific and TRIB2-specific autoreactive ones. Blood of same and different patients, but not healthy controls, reportedly held recurring autoreactive clonotypes.

The assay was immunoSEQ multiplex PCR, and TCRdb's table has in-frame clones only and misses some. The repertoire holds over 30,000 clones, with around 80% as singletons. V dropped 2 bases and J dropped 4 bases, with 11 bases sitting between them. Germline lookup yields CDR1 SGDLS and CDR2 YYNGEE. The length of the CDR3 is 14 residues. Note on this clone: Its antigen is as yet unknown.

The sequence came from a human donor with narcolepsy. The chain combines TRBV9 with TRBJ2-3; D might be TRBD1 (6 bases). Sequencing input: CD45RA- memory CD4+ T cells from PBMCs. CDR3 region: CASSVSRGSDTQYF. The CDR3 region has the DNA TGTGCCAGCAGCGTGAGCAGGGGTTCAGATACGCAGTATTTT.